This T cell receptor beta chain appears in the sequencing data of a study of control samples from healthy donors and cancer patients. The data were produced by immunoSEQ multiplex PCR, yet TCRdb's version contains in-frame clones alone and is incomplete. The repertoire holds 160,000 or so clones, with roughly 94% as singletons. Losses at the gene ends were 3 bases for V and 9 bases for J; bases not matched to a gene: 11. Germline lookup yields CDR1 SGHRS and CDR2 YFSETQ. This CDR3 is 16 amino acids long. V is TRBV5-1 and J is TRBJ1-4; 10 positions match TRBD1. Input material: blood. The sequence derives from a middle-aged woman in good health. CDR3 protein: CASSSDPGQGHQKLFF. The CDR3 nucleotides are TGCGCCAGCAGCTCCGACCCGGGACAGGGGCACCAAAAACTGTTTTTT.